This T cell receptor beta chain comes out of a study of control samples from healthy donors and cancer patients. A single count supports this clone. With V trimmed by 3 bases and J by 4 bases, 6 bases remained unmatched. Germline V gene sequence: CDR1 SGHVS, CDR2 FNYEAQ. CDR3 size: 14 residues. Only in-frame clones appear in the TCRdb table, and some are missing; sequencing was by immunoSEQ multiplex PCR. Of 90,000 to 150,000 clones listed, roughly nine tenths are singletons. The sequence was obtained from a woman aged 18-30 years in good health. V and J are TRBV7-6 and TRBJ2-7; 7 bases are a match to TRBD2. Input material: blood. The CDR3 DNA reads TGTGCCAGCAGCTTCGCGGGAGAAGGGTACGAGCAGTACTTC. This encodes CASSFAGEGYEQYF.